This T cell receptor beta chain was identified in a study of blood T cell repertoires in COVID-19. V lost 4 bases, J lost 1 base, and 2 bases stayed unmatched. The CDR3 is 16 amino acids. Germline V CDR1 and CDR2: LGHDT, YNNKEL (reference sequence). Sequenced by immunoSEQ multiplex PCR; TCRdb stores in-frame clones only, minus some. In the table there are some 170,000 clones, about 87% of which are singletons. The chain carries TRBV3-1 (or the pseudogene TRBV3-2) and TRBJ2-5; 14 bases map to TRBD2. Sequencing was done on a sample of peripheral blood. The TCR originated in a woman between 45 and 60 years old with acute or convalescent COVID-19. In DNA, the CDR3 is TGTGCCAGCAGCCGGACTAGCGGGGGGATCCAAGAGACCCAGTACTTC. This gives the protein CASSRTSGGIQETQYF.